This T cell receptor beta chain is drawn from a study of radiotherapy plus CTLA-4 blockade in lung cancer (dated by TCRdb to 2016 to 2019). For the study in its entirety: Among enrolled patients, under 20% had an objective response and around 33% reached disease control.

The study tested focal radiation therapy combined with CTLA-4 blockade (ipilimumab) in patients with chemo-refractory metastatic non-small-cell lung cancer. Trimming costs V 6 bases and J 2 bases, and their ends lie 14 bases apart. Taken from cysteine to phenylalanine, the CDR3 has 14 residues. Only the CDR3 part of the read is kept: 42 bases, read in frame from the first base. As encoded in the germline V gene (reference sequence), CDR1 is MNHNY while CDR2 is SVGAGI. The research as a whole found: Early dynamic changes in blood T cell clones, together with increased serum interferon-beta after radiation, were reported as the strongest predictors of response. After treatment with radiotherapy and ipilimumab, TCR clones that originated in tumors expanded in peripheral blood.

Libraries were made using the immunoSEQ multiplex PCR assay. This is the immuneACCESS table as TCRdb keeps it, with only in-frame sequences that have V and J called. A part of the clones is gone; compared with another copy, unresolved V genes explain less than half, and the rest is unexplained. For this sample the table gives tens of thousands of clones, of which 60% to 85% were detected only once. The ten largest clones take up approximately 3.8% of the sample. The table lists this clone with a few counts. Its antigen target is currently unknown. Base-call qualities are not available, and no considerably larger clone is one nucleotide away.

The sequence derives from a human donor with non-small cell lung cancer who had a partial response to radiotherapy plus ipilimumab. Some clones in this sample may be carry-over from other donors' samples. The sequenced sample was peripheral blood, obtained from a patient treated with radiotherapy plus ipilimumab. Here the chain combines TRBV6-6 and TRBJ2-7; the D gene is perhaps TRBD1, from 5 matching bases. CDR3 protein: CASRGIDRPYEQYF. The sequence in DNA is TGTGCCAGCAGGGGGATAGACAGACCCTACGAGCAGTACTTC.